This TCR beta chain stems from a study of CD8+ T cells in alopecia areata. The overall study: By percentage of affected scalp area, the severity of treated patients was scored. Overall study results and limits: Persistence of many expanded lesional clones was seen in scalp and blood during tofacitinib. In scalp, tofacitinib significantly decreased clonality and expanded CD8+ clones among the top 100.

As for treatment: oral pan-JAK inhibitor, 5-10 mg twice daily. CD4+ and CD8+ T cells were sorted from PBMCs stained for CD3, CD4 and CD8. Extracted RNA was reverse transcribed into cDNA, the sequencing template. Produced via immunoSEQ multiplex PCR; TCRdb's table is partial and in-frame only. The sample consists of about 210,000 clones, approximately 67% of them appearing once. This clone showed up just a few times. Antigen: not known. V shed 7 bases, J shed 9 bases, and the junction held 15 bases outside the gene matches. This CDR3 contains 15 residues. The germline V gene has CDR1 MNHEY and CDR2 SMNVEV (reference sequence).

The V gene is TRBV27, the J gene TRBJ2-1; 7 bases fit TRBD1. The sequencing used CD4+ T cells sorted from blood, collected between weeks 44 and 45, from a patient treated with tofacitinib. The source of this sequence is a human donor with alopecia areata. In DNA, the CDR3 is TGTGCCAGCACCACACGAGGGGGCGTCGATGGTGAGCAGTTCTTC. As protein: CASTTRGGVDGEQFF.